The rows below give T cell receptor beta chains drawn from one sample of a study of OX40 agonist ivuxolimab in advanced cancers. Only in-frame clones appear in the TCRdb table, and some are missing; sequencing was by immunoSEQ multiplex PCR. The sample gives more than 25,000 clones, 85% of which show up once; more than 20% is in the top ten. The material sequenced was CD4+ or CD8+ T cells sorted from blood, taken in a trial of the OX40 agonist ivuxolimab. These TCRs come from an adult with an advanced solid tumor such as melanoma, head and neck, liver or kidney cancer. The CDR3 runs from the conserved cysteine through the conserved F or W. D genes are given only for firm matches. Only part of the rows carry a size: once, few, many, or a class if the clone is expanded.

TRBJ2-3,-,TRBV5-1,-,TGCGCCAGCAGGGCCGGGACTAGCACAGATACGCAGTATTTT,CASRAGTSTDTQYF
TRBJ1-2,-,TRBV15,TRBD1,TGTGCCACCAGCAGAGACCGCGGACAGGGTAACACCTTC,CATSRDRGQGNTF
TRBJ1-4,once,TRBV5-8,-,TGTGCCAGCAGCTTGAGACAGGCGATTACAACTAATGAAAAACTGTTTTTT,CASSLRQAITTNEKLFF
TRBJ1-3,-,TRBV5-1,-,TGCGCCAGCAGCTTGACAGGCTCTGGAAACACCATATATTTT,CASSLTGSGNTIYF
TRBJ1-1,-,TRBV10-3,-,TGTGCCATCAGTGAGGGGCCCCGGGGGAAAAACACTGAAGCTTTCTTT,CAISEGPRGKNTEAFF
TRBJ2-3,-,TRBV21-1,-,TGTGCCAGCAGCGAAACGACAGGGATTTGGACAGATACGCAGTATTTT,CASSETTGIWTDTQYF
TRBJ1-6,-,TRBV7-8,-,TGTGCCAGCAGCTTAGTGGGGGGGCTAGCTAATTCACCCCTCCACTTT,CASSLVGGLANSPLHF
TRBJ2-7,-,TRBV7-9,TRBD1,TGTGCCAGCAGCCCGCCCGTGGGACAGGGCGACGAGCAGTACTTC,CASSPPVGQGDEQYF
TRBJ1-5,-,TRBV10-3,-,TGTGCCATAAGTGGGGGGGCTTATAGCAATCAGCCCCAGCATTTT,CAISGGAYSNQPQHF
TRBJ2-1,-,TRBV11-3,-,TGTGCCAGCAGCTTAGTTCGCGCGGCCTACAATGAGCAGTTCTTC,CASSLVRAAYNEQFF
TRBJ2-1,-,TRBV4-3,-,TGCGCCGGAGGGACTTTGTACAATGAGCAGTTCTTC,CAGGTLYNEQFF
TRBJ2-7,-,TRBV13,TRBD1,TGTGCCAGCAGCACCGGACAGGCCGCCTACGAGCAGTACTTC,CASSTGQAAYEQYF
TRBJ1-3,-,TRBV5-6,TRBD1,TGTGCCAGCAGCTTGGGGACAGGATCTCTCCCCTCTGGAAACACCATATATTTT,CASSLGTGSLPSGNTIYF
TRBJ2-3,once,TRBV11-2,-,TGTGCCAGCAGCTTAGTACAGGGTATGAATACGCAGTATTTT,CASSLVQGMNTQYF
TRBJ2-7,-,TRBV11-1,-,TGTGCCAGCAGCTTAGCCCGCGGGATCGCCTACGAGCAGTACTTC,CASSLARGIAYEQYF
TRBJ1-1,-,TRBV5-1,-,TGCGCCAGCAGCTTAGGGGTGGCCACTGAAGCTTTCTTT,CASSLGVATEAFF
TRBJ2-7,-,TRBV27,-,TGTGCCAGCAGTTCCTCCTACGAGCAGTACTTC,CASSSSYEQYF
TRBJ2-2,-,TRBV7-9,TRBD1,TGTGCCAGCAGCTTCCGGGACAGACCCCCCGGAGAGCTGTTTTTT,CASSFRDRPPGELFF
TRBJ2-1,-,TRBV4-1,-,TGCGCCAGCAGCCAAGATGGGCAGGTCTCCTACAATGAGCAGTTCTTC,CASSQDGQVSYNEQFF
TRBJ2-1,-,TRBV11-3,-,TGTGCCAGCAGCTCTGCAGGGGGGTACTACAATGAGCAGTTCTTC,CASSSAGGYYNEQFF
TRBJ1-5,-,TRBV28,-,TGTGCCAGCAGTTTAGGAGGAGGCAATCAGCCCCAGCATTTT,CASSLGGGNQPQHF
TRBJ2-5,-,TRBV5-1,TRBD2,TGCGCCAGCAGCTTGGACAGCGGGGGCAAAGAGACCCAGTACTTC,CASSLDSGGKETQYF
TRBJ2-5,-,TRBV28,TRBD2,TGTGCCAGCAGTTCCGGGACTAGCGGGAGGTACCAAGAGACCCAGTACTTC,CASSSGTSGRYQETQYF
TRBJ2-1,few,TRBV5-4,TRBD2,TGTGCCAGCAGGGCGGGGGGCTCCCTTTACAATGAGCAGTTCTTC,CASRAGGSLYNEQFF
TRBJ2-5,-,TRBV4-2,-,TGTGCCAGCAGCCAAGACAGGGGTTGGGAGACCCAGTACTTC,CASSQDRGWETQYF
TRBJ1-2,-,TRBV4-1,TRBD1,TGCGCCAGCAGCCAAGCCCCGGGACAGGTCCACTATGGCTACACCTTC,CASSQAPGQVHYGYTF
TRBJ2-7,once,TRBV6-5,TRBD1,TGTGCCAGCAGTTTTTTGGGACAGCACTCCTACGAGCAGTACTTC,CASSFLGQHSYEQYF
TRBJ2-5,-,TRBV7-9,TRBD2,TGTGCCAGCAGCGGCAAGCGGGAGAGGAAGGAAGAGACCCAGTACTTC,CASSGKRERKEETQYF
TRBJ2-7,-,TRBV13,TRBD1,TGTGCCAGCAGCTTAGGCGGGACAGGTAGGGACGAGCAGTACTTC,CASSLGGTGRDEQYF
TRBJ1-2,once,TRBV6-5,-,TGTGCCAGCAGTTACTCGATAGGGGACCCAAGTGGCTACACCTTC,CASSYSIGDPSGYTF
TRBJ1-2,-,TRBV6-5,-,TGTGCCAGCAGTTACTCCTGGAATAACTATGGCTACACCTTC,CASSYSWNNYGYTF
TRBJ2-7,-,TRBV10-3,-,TGTGCCATCAGTGAGTCGGCGAGCGGCCCGAGCGAGCAGTACTTC,CAISESASGPSEQYF
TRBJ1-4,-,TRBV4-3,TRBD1,TGCGCCAGCAGCCAGACAGGGGCGACGGGCGAAAAACTGTTTTTT,CASSQTGATGEKLFF
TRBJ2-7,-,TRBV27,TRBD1,TGTGCCAGCAGTTCCGGGACAGGGGAGAGAGTATACGAGCAGTACTTC,CASSSGTGERVYEQYF
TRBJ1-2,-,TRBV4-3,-,TGCGCCAGCAGCCAAGACGGTAGCTATGGCTACACCTTC,CASSQDGSYGYTF
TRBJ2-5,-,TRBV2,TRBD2,TGTGCCTCCAGGGATAGCGGGGGGGTGGAGACCCAGTACTTC,CASRDSGGVETQYF
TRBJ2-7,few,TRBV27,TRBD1,TGTGCCAGCAGTATGTCCGGGACAGTAACCTACGAGCAGTACTTC,CASSMSGTVTYEQYF
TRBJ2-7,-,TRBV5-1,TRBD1,TGCGCCAGCAGCTTGGCAGGGGGCTCCCACGAGCAGTACTTC,CASSLAGGSHEQYF
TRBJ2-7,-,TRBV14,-,TGTGCCAGCAGCCAAACAGGGGACTGGTACGAGCAGTACTTC,CASSQTGDWYEQYF
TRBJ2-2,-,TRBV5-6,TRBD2,TGTGCCAGCAGCGTCGGGGGGTCCACCGGGGAGCTGTTTTTT,CASSVGGSTGELFF
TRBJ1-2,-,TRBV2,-,TGTGCCAGCTCAGAACGGGCAGCCTCGTATGGCTACACCTTC,CASSERAASYGYTF
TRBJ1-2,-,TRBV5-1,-,TGCGCCAGCAGCTTGTACAGTGGTGGAGGGACGTATGGCTACACCTTC,CASSLYSGGGTYGYTF
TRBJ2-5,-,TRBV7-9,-,TGTGCCAGCAGCCCGGGACACTTCCAAGAGACCCAGTACTTC,CASSPGHFQETQYF
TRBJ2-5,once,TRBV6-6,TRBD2,TGTGCCAGCACTCCCGGGGTAGCGGGGGGAGAGACCCAGTACTTC,CASTPGVAGGETQYF
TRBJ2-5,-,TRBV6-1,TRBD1,TGTGCCAGTCAGACAGGGGGCGCCGAGACCCAGTACTTC,CASQTGGAETQYF
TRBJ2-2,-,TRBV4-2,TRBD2,TGTGCCAGCAGCCAAGGGTTCAGCGGGGGGGCTCCCGGGGAGCTGTTTTTT,CASSQGFSGGAPGELFF
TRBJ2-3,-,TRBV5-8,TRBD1,TGTGCCAGCAGCTTTCTGGGACAGGACGAAAATACGCAGTATTTT,CASSFLGQDENTQYF
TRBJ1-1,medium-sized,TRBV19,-,TGTGCCAGTAGTACTAGTGGGTCCGAAGCTTTCTTT,CASSTSGSEAFF
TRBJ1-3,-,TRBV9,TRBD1,TGTGCCAGCAGCGGGGACAGGGTGGTTGGAAACACCATATATTTT,CASSGDRVVGNTIYF
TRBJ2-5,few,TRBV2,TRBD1,TGTGCCAGCAGGGACAGGGGGCTCCAAGAGACCCAGTACTTC,CASRDRGLQETQYF
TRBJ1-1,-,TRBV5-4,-,TGTGCCAGCAGCTCGGGATATACTGAAGCTTTCTTT,CASSSGYTEAFF